The entry below describes one TCR beta chain. Its antigen has not been determined. No clone much larger than this one lies a single base away; base qualities are absent. The data derive from a study of response to subunit inactivated influenza vaccine listed by TCRdb under 2018. Describing the broader study: The study used deep quantitative T cell receptor repertoire profiling to track responses to a trivalent subunit inactivated influenza vaccine. Broader findings and caveats from the paper: According to the authors, only a limited number of new T cells may be recruited by each seasonal influenza vaccination.

Receptors were amplified or captured by RT-PCR. Reads for this sample came from an Illumina HiSeq 2500. The public sequencing data were trimmed at Q25 with fastp and processed into clonotypes with MiXCR by TCRdb, which kept only in-frame beta chains. Here each entry gathers all rows of one CDR3 protein and keeps the most common genes and DNA. Present in this sample are 150,000 to 200,000 distinct CDR3 sequences, about an eighth of which were seen just once. The ten largest make up approximately 30% of the sample. V and J lose 0 bases and 2 bases, and a span of 8 bases separates them. CDR1 is given as ENHRY and CDR2 as SYGVKD, both from the germline V gene. From the cysteine up to the phenylalanine, the CDR3 has a length of 14 residues. Only CDR3 DNA is held: 42 bases, read in frame from base 1. The sample was also reused in another study, on T cells expressing NK-cell markers. As that second study puts it: TCR beta cDNA libraries were prepared using 5'RACE template switching, which introduced a universal primer site and unique molecular identifiers. TCR beta-chain repertoires were profiled in sorted CD3+CD56+NKG2C+, CD3+CD56+NKG2C- and CD3+CD56-NKG2C+ T-cell subsets from several donors. Among the eight sequenced donors, seven were HCMV-seropositive and one was HCMV-seronegative. In several experiments an anti-gammadeltaTCR antibody was added to restrict sorting to alphabetaTCR-expressing T cells. In several donors, the dominant CD3+CD56+NKG2C+ clonotypes were found to rank among the top 10 CD8+ clonotypes and to make up 1.0-7.0% of CD8+ T cells. Those dominant clonotypes were again the most abundant among CD3+CD56-NKG2C+ cells in a few donors, at about 28.3-65%. It remained unclear whether the expanded NKG2C-expressing T cell clones were specific for HCMV antigens. All eight donors whose samples were sequenced were randomly selected healthy volunteers, three of them men and five women. To determine HCMV serostatus, a commercial ELISA kit was used to detect HCMV-specific IgG in serum. Peripheral blood mononuclear cells were isolated from blood by Ficoll density gradient centrifugation. Magnetic immunoseparation with Miltenyi isolation kits was used to isolate CD4+ and CD8+ T cells from PBMC. cDNA synthesis was primed from the TCR beta constant segment, followed by two successive PCR amplification steps. Sequencing of the libraries produced 2 x 150 bp reads on Illumina HiSeq 2000/2500, MiSeq or NextSeq. MIGEC was used to demultiplex reads and group reads by UMI, and MiTCR was used to assemble and quantify clonotypes. To remove erroneous sequences, TCR cDNA sequences were retained only when supported by two or more reads. The tcR package was used for downstream repertoire analysis, and clonotypes were matched across fractions by CDR3 nucleotide sequence plus V segment. VDJmatch was used to annotate antigen specificity against VDJdb, with one amino acid substitution in CDR3 permitted.

The rearranged chain carries TRBV10-3 and TRBJ2-7; matching of 6 bases hints at TRBD2 as the D gene. The sequence was obtained from a man in his fifties or sixties who received an inactivated influenza vaccine. Donor details come from another sample of the same person, matched by shared clones. This sample comprised CD8+ T cells sorted from PBMCs, obtained roughly 12 days after vaccination. The CDR3 protein sequence reads: CAISESSGPYEQYF. The DNA sequence is as follows: TGTGCCATCAGTGAGTCGAGCGGGCCCTACGAGCAGTACTTC.